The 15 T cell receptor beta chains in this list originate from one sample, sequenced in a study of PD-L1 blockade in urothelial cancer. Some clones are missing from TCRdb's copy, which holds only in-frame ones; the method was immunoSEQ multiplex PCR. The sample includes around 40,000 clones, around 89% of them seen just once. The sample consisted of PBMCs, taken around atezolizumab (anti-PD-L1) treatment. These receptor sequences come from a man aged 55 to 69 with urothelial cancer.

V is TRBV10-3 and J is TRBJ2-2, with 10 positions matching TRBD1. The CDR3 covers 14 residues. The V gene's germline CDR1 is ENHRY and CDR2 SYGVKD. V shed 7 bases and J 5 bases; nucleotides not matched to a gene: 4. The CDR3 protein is CAIMGTGETGELFF. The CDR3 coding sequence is TGTGCCATCATGGGGACAGGGGAAACCGGGGAGCTGTTTTTT.

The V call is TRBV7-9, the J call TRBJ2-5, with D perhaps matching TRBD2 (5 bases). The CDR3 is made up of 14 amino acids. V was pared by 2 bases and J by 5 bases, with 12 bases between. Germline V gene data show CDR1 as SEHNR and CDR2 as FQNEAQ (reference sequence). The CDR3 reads CASSLTSGWETQYF. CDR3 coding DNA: TGTGCCAGCAGCTTAACAAGCGGATGGGAGACCCAGTACTTC.

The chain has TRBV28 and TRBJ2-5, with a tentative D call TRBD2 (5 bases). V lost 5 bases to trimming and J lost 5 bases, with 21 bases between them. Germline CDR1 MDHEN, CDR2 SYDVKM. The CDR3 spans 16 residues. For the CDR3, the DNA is TGTGCCAGCAGTACCACTAGAAATCCCTTCGGGGAGACCCAGTACTTC. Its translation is CASSTTRNPFGETQYF.

For the CDR3, the DNA is TGTGCCAGCAGCCTACAGGGGGATAATTCACCCCTCCACTTT. Protein sequence: CASSLQGDNSPLHF. This chain joins TRBV7-3 and TRBJ1-6, with 8 positions matching TRBD1. The CDR3 runs 14 residues. With 5 bases clipped from V and 5 bases from J, the junction kept 2 bases outside the gene matches. Germline CDR1 reads SGHTA; CDR2 reads FQGTGA.

The CDR3 nucleotides are TGTGCCAGCAGTTACGGAACTTTAGACAGTCCCTATGGCTACACCTTC. Translating gives CASSYGTLDSPYGYTF. The rearrangement links TRBV6-5 to TRBJ1-2; a weak D match, TRBD1 (5 bases). V was trimmed by 2 bases and J by 4 bases, leaving 17 bases between them. Germline CDR1 MNHEY, CDR2 SVGAGI. The CDR3 consists of 16 residues.

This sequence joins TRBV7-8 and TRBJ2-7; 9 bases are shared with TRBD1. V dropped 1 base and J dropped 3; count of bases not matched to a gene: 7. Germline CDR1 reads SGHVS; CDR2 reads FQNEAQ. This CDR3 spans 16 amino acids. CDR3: CASSLGGTGWLYEQYF. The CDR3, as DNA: TGTGCCAGCAGCTTAGGAGGGACAGGGTGGCTCTACGAGCAGTACTTC.

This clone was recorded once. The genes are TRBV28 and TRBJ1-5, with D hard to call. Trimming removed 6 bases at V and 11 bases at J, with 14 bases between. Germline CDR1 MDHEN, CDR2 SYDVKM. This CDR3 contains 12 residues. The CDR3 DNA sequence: TGTGCCAGCAGCCTTTCTCTAAGAGCCCAGCATTTT. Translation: CASSLSLRAQHF.

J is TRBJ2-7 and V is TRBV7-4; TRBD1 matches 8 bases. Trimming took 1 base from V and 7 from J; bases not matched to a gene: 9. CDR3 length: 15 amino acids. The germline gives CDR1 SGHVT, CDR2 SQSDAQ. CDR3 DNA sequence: TGTGCCAGCAGCTTAGTCGGGGACAGGAACTCGGAGCAGTACTTC. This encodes CASSLVGDRNSEQYF.

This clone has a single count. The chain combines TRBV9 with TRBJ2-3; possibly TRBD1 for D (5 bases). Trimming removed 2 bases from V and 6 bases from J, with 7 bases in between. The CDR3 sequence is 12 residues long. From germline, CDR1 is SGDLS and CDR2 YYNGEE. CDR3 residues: CASSVGADTQYF. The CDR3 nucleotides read TGTGCCAGCAGCGTTGGGGCGGATACGCAGTATTTT.

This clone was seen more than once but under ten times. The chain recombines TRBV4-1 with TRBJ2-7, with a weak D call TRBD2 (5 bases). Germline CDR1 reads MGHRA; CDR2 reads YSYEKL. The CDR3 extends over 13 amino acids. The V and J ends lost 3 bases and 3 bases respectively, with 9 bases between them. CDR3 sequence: CASSQLTSYEQYF. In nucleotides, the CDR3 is TGCGCCAGCAGCCAGCTTACTAGCTACGAGCAGTACTTC.

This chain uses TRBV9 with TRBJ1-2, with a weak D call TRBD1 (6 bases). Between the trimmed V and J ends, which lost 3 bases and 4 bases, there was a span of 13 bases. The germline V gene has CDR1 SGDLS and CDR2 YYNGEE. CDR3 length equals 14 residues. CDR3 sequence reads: CASSAYTGPYGYTF. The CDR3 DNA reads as TGTGCCAGCAGCGCCTATACAGGGCCCTATGGCTACACCTTC. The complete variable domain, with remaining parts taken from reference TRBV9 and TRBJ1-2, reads DSGVTQTPKHLITATGQRVTLRCSPRSGDLSVYWYQQSLDQGLQFLIQYYNGEERAKGNILERFSAQQFPDLHSELNLSSLELGDSALYFCASSAYTGPYGYTFGSGTRLTVV.

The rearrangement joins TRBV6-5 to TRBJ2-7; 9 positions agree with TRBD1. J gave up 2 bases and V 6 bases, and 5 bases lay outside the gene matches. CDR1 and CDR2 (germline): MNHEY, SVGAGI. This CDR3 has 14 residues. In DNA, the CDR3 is TGTGCCAGCAGGGGGGACAGGGACGCCTACGAGCAGTACTTC. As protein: CASRGDRDAYEQYF.

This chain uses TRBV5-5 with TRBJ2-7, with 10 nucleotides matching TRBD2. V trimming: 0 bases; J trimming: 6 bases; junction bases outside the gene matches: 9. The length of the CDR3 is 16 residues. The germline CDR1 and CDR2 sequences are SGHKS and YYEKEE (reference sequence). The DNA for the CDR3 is TGTGCCAGCAGCTTGGGGACTAGCGGACATATAGGCGAGCAGTACTTC. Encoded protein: CASSLGTSGHIGEQYF.

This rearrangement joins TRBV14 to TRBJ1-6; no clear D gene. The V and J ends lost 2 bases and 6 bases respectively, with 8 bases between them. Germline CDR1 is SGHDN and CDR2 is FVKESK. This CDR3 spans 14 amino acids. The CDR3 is CASSQPGPNSPLHF. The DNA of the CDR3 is TGTGCCAGCAGCCAACCAGGCCCTAATTCACCCCTCCACTTT.

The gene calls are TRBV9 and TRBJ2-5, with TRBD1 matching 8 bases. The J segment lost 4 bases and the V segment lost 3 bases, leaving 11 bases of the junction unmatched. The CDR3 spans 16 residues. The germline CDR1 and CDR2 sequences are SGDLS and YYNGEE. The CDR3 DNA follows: TGTGCCAGCAGCGCGCCTAGACAGGGGCCGACAGAGACCCAGTACTTC. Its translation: CASSAPRQGPTETQYF. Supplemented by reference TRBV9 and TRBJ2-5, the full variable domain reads DSGVTQTPKHLITATGQRVTLRCSPRSGDLSVYWYQQSLDQGLQFLIQYYNGEERAKGNILERFSAQQFPDLHSELNLSSLELGDSALYFCASSAPRQGPTETQYFGPGTRLLVL.